These T cell receptor beta chains were read from a single sample in a study of cytomegalovirus exposure and HLA in healthy donors. Assay used: immunoSEQ multiplex PCR; TCRdb lists only in-frame clones, some missing. Of around 70,000 clones in the sample, roughly 77% were seen once. Sequencing used PBMCs. These TCRs come from a human donor in good health. The CDR3 runs from the conserved cysteine through the conserved F or W. The order of the fields is V gene, D gene, clone size, J gene, CDR3 protein, CDR3 DNA. A D gene is named only where the DNA matches it firmly. Clone sizes are given selectively: once, few, many, or a class where the clone is expanded.

TRBV6-6	TRBD1	.	TRBJ1-3	CASRKDRAGNTIYF	TGTGCCAGCAGAAAAGACAGGGCTGGAAACACCATATATTTT
TRBV29-1	.	.	TRBJ1-1	CSGRQANTEAFF	TGCAGCGGGAGACAGGCGAACACTGAAGCTTTCTTT
TRBV4-2	.	once	TRBJ2-5	CASSQISSPETQYF	TGTGCCAGCAGCCAGATCTCTAGCCCAGAGACCCAGTACTTC
TRBV6-1	.	.	TRBJ2-3	CASGPSTDTQYF	TGTGCCAGCGGGCCTAGCACAGATACGCAGTATTTT
TRBV28	.	.	TRBJ2-1	CASSLASRSEQFF	TGTGCCAGCAGTTTAGCCTCCCGGAGTGAGCAGTTCTTC
TRBV4-1	TRBD1	.	TRBJ1-6	CASSQPQPGQTNSPLHF	TGCGCCAGCAGCCAACCCCAACCGGGACAGACCAATTCACCCCTCCACTTT
TRBV4-2	TRBD2	once	TRBJ2-5	CASSLNSGGRETQYF	TGTGCCAGCAGCCTCAATAGCGGGGGGCGGGAGACCCAGTACTTC
TRBV6-1	TRBD2	.	TRBJ2-1	CASSEGPGGYNEQFF	TGTGCCAGCAGTGAAGGGCCGGGGGGATACAATGAGCAGTTCTTC
TRBV5-4	.	.	TRBJ2-2	CASSPKGEITGELFF	TGTGCCAGCAGCCCAAAGGGGGAAATCACCGGGGAGCTGTTTTTT
TRBV5-6	.	.	TRBJ1-2	CASSLVTRRDGYTF	TGTGCCAGCAGCTTGGTGACCCGGAGGGATGGCTACACCTTC
TRBV27	.	once	TRBJ2-7	CASSLQGDIYEQYF	TGTGCCAGCAGTTTACAAGGGGACATCTACGAGCAGTACTTC
TRBV29-1	.	.	TRBJ1-1	CSARDTNTEAFF	TGCAGCGCCCGGGACACGAACACTGAAGCTTTCTTT
TRBV5-1	TRBD1	few	TRBJ2-2	CVTSPQGAFLNTGELFF	TGCGTAACTAGTCCCCAGGGGGCCTTCTTGAACACCGGGGAGCTGTTTTTT
TRBV28	.	.	TRBJ2-7	CASSLQGRSYEQYF	TGTGCCAGCAGTTTACAGGGCAGGAGTTACGAGCAGTACTTC
TRBV7-9	.	.	TRBJ1-1	CASSHRRAGTEAFF	TGTGCCAGCAGCCATAGACGAGCGGGCACTGAAGCTTTCTTT
TRBV2	TRBD2	.	TRBJ2-3	CASSSIAGTTDTQYF	TGTGCCAGCAGTTCCATAGCGGGGACCACAGATACGCAGTATTTT
TRBV18	.	.	TRBJ2-1	CASSRGGVSDEQFF	TGTGCCAGCTCACGCGGGGGCGTTTCGGATGAGCAGTTCTTC
TRBV6-1	TRBD2	.	TRBJ2-5	CASRRSGGAQETQYF	TGTGCCAGCAGGAGGAGCGGGGGGGCCCAAGAGACCCAGTACTTC
TRBV7-6	.	few	TRBJ2-5	CASSLGPTGETQYF	TGTGCCAGCAGCTTAGGCCCAACCGGGGAGACCCAGTACTTC
TRBV28	.	once	TRBJ2-2	CAALRLPTGELFF	TGTGCCGCACTAAGGCTGCCCACCGGGGAGCTGTTTTTT
TRBV5-6	.	.	TRBJ2-7	CASSLGAQRSYEQYF	TGTGCCAGCAGCTTGGGTGCCCAGCGCTCCTACGAGCAGTACTTC
TRBV19	.	.	TRBJ1-2	CASSIGDIYGYTF	TGTGCCAGTAGTATAGGAGACATCTATGGCTACACCTTC
TRBV5-4	.	.	TRBJ1-4	CASSLARGGEKLFF	TGTGCCAGCAGCTTGGCCAGGGGCGGCGAAAAACTGTTTTTT
TRBV27	.	.	TRBJ1-2	CATAHGARYGYTF	TGTGCCACGGCTCATGGGGCCCGCTATGGCTACACCTTC
TRBV6-1	TRBD2	.	TRBJ2-1	CAIRGGLAAYNEQFF	TGTGCCATCCGAGGGGGACTAGCGGCTTACAATGAGCAGTTCTTC
TRBV6-5	.	.	TRBJ1-2	CASRDSTYGYTF	TGTGCCAGCAGGGACAGTACATATGGCTACACCTTC
TRBV4-1	TRBD1	.	TRBJ1-6	CASSQRENRGRSPLHF	TGCGCCAGCAGCCAACGGGAGAACAGGGGGCGATCACCCCTCCACTTT
TRBV9	.	.	TRBJ1-1	CASSSSMYRKMNTEAFF	TGTGCCAGCAGCAGCTCTATGTATCGAAAAATGAACACTGAAGCTTTCTTT
TRBV12-1	.	.	TRBJ1-2	CASGAGGYGYTF	TGTGCCAGCGGGGCAGGGGGCTATGGCTACACCTTC
TRBV10-3	TRBD2	once	TRBJ2-1	CAISAAGLAGGNEQFF	TGTGCCATCAGTGCCGCGGGGCTAGCGGGGGGAAATGAGCAGTTCTTC
TRBV5-4	.	.	TRBJ2-7	CASSPNRVLYEQYF	TGTGCCAGCAGCCCCAACAGGGTTCTCTACGAGCAGTACTTC
TRBV15	.	.	TRBJ2-1	CATSRDPQGDNEQFF	TGTGCCACCAGCAGAGACCCACAGGGAGACAATGAGCAGTTCTTC
TRBV28	TRBD1	.	TRBJ1-2	CASWGRGLGGYTF	TGTGCCAGCTGGGGAAGGGGGCTGGGTGGCTACACCTTC
TRBV5-1	.	.	TRBJ2-1	CASGAVGSYNEQFF	TGCGCCAGCGGAGCGGTGGGCTCCTACAATGAGCAGTTCTTC
TRBV9	TRBD2	.	TRBJ2-7	CASSVAGTSGYEQYF	TGTGCCAGCAGCGTCGCCGGGACTAGCGGCTACGAGCAGTACTTC
TRBV19	.	.	TRBJ2-2	CASSPRFAGNTGELFF	TGTGCCAGTAGCCCACGTTTTGCCGGGAACACCGGGGAGCTGTTTTTT